Following are 20 T cell receptor beta chains from one sample sequenced in a study of cytotoxic CD8 clonotypes in ibrutinib-treated CLL. Sequencing used immunoSEQ multiplex PCR; TCRdb keeps in-frame clones, though not all of them. The table records about 140,000 clones, 60% to 80% of them present only once. The specimen comprised PBMCs, sampled after 12 months of ibrutinib treatment. All receptors derive from a human donor with chronic lymphocytic leukemia.

Worth noting for this clone: One end of the junction varies from germline; a read error may be responsible. V is TRBV7-7 and J is TRBJ2-2; D gene uncertain. The CDR3 loop spans 14 amino acids. Germline-derived CDR1 and CDR2 are SSHAT and FNYEAQ (reference sequence). The DNA of the CDR3 is TGTGCTAGCAGCTTAATGGCGAACACCGGGGAGCTGTTTTTT. It encodes CASSLMANTGELFF. The full variable domain, with the rest looked up from reference TRBV7-7 and TRBJ2-2, is GAGVSQSPRYKVTKRGQDVTLRCDPISSHATLYWYQQALGQGPEFLTYFNYEAQPDKSGLPSDRFSAERPEGSISTLTIQRTEQRDSAMYRCASSLMANTGELFFGEGSRLTVL.

The J gene is TRBJ2-7, the V gene TRBV5-1; D possibly uses TRBD1 or TRBD2 (6 bases each). The V and J ends lost 7 bases and 4 bases respectively, with 15 bases between them. The CDR3 is 13 amino acids. CDR1 and CDR2 from the germline V gene are SGHRS and YFSETQ. The CDR3 nucleotides read TGCGCCAGCGGCCTGGGGGGCGGATACGAGCAGTACTTC. Its translation is CASGLGGGYEQYF.

J is TRBJ1-5 and V is TRBV6-1; no definite D call. CDR1 is MNHNS, CDR2 SASEGT, per germline. The V end was cut by 2 bases, the J end by 7 bases, with 12 bases between. This CDR3 is 14 amino acids long. The CDR3 DNA is TGTGCCAGCAGTGAATCCCCCCGAGGGCAGCCCCAGCATTTT. It yields the protein CASSESPRGQPQHF.

The V and J genes are TRBV7-8 and TRBJ1-1; tentative D call: TRBD1 (5 bases). The CDR3 runs to 16 residues. The V end lost 1 base, the J end lost 2 bases, and 14 bases lay between the germline ends. CDR1 is SGHVS, CDR2 FQNEAQ, per germline. CDR3: CASSLVFWQGNTEAFF. The CDR3 coding sequence is TGTGCCAGCAGCTTAGTTTTCTGGCAGGGAAACACTGAAGCTTTCTTT.

The J gene is TRBJ1-2, the V gene TRBV6-1, with D possibly matching TRBD1 (5 bases). The CDR3 is made up of 13 amino acids. CDR1 is MNHNS, CDR2 SASEGT, per germline. Trimming stripped 2 bases from V and 8 bases from J, with 12 bases between. CDR3 region: CASSERPRVGYTF. Here the CDR3 DNA reads TGTGCCAGCAGTGAACGGCCCAGGGTCGGCTACACCTTC.

This clone was observed a single time. The chain has TRBV7-2 and TRBJ2-7, with unresolved D. Germline V gives CDR1 SGHTA, CDR2 FQGNSA. The V end was cut by 4 bases, the J end by 0 bases, with 7 bases between. The CDR3 has 13 residues. CDR3 nucleotide sequence: TGTGCCAGCAGCTATTCCGGCTCCTACGAGCAGTACTTC. This translates into CASSYSGSYEQYF.

CDR3 nucleotides: TGTGCCAGCAGTCCCCGGGGACTCCTCTACGAGCAGTACTTC. It codes for CASSPRGLLYEQYF. The J gene is TRBJ2-7, the V gene TRBV27, with a weak D call TRBD2 (6 bases). Trimming took off 5 bases at V and 3 bases at J, with 14 bases between the two ends. The V gene's germline CDR1 is MNHEY and CDR2 SMNVEV (reference sequence). The CDR3 contains 14 residues.

Only a few counts were recorded for this clone. CDR3 sequence: CASAPRTNTEAFF. DNA of the CDR3: TGTGCCAGCGCCCCAAGGACGAACACTGAAGCTTTCTTT. V gene TRBV28 combines with J gene TRBJ1-1, with unresolved D. The CDR3 spans 13 residues. The germline V gene has CDR1 MDHEN and CDR2 SYDVKM. Trimming stripped 8 bases from V and 1 base from J, with 11 bases between.

This chain links TRBV11-3 with TRBJ2-2, with TRBD2 identical over 9 bases. V lost 5 bases to trimming and J lost 4 bases; unmatched junction nucleotides: 11. CDR3 size: 17 residues. Germline V lookup: CDR1 SGHNT, CDR2 YENEEA. The CDR3 DNA is TGTGCCAGCAGCACCGGGACTAGCCCGTCTTCCACCGGGGAGCTGTTTTTT. Protein sequence: CASSTGTSPSSTGELFF.

This clone is judged medium-sized (0.01 to 0.1%). This sequence joins TRBV11-2 and TRBJ2-2; D ambiguous. The CDR3 runs 12 residues. CDR1 and CDR2 from the germline V gene are SGHAT and FQNNGV. The V end lost 3 bases, the J end lost 1 base, and 0 bases lay between the germline ends. Here the CDR3 reads CASSLNTGELFF. CDR3 in DNA: TGTGCCAGCAGCTTGAACACCGGGGAGCTGTTTTTT.

This chain joins TRBV6-5 and TRBJ1-4; no clear D gene. The CDR3 extends over 14 amino acids. CDR1 MNHEY and CDR2 SVGAGI come from the germline V gene. Trimming stripped 2 bases from V and 2 bases from J, with 6 bases between. CDR3 sequence reads: CASSYVVTNEKLFF. CDR3 sequence (DNA): TGTGCCAGCAGTTACGTGGTGACTAATGAAAAACTGTTTTTT.

The CDR3 DNA is TGTGCCAGCAGCTTAAGCGAGACCCAGTACTTC. As protein: CASSLSETQYF. The chain recombines TRBV7-9 with TRBJ2-5; D remains ambiguous. Germline lookup yields CDR1 SEHNR and CDR2 FQNEAQ (reference sequence). The CDR3 length is 11 residues. Trimming took off 2 bases at V and 5 bases at J, with 3 bases between the two ends.

The chain couples TRBV6-5 to TRBJ2-2; D might be TRBD2 (7 bases). CDR1 is MNHEY, CDR2 SVGAGI, per germline. This CDR3 comprises 15 residues. Trimming stripped 7 bases from V and 0 bases from J, with 12 bases between. CDR3 region: CASTQGGANTGELFF. The CDR3 DNA follows: TGTGCCAGCACCCAAGGGGGGGCGAACACCGGGGAGCTGTTTTTT.

This chain links TRBV27 with TRBJ1-1; D unresolved. The V gene lost 2 bases and the J gene lost 0 bases, with 16 bases spanning the gap. The CDR3 spans 17 residues. The germline gives CDR1 MNHEY, CDR2 SMNVEV (reference sequence). The CDR3 reads CASSLKGSRRMNTEAFF. As DNA, the CDR3 is TGTGCCAGCAGTTTAAAGGGCAGCAGGCGCATGAACACTGAAGCTTTCTTT.

This clone was counted between two and nine times. The chain combines TRBV11-3 with TRBJ2-2; D may be TRBD1 (5 bases). CDR1 is SGHNT and CDR2 is YENEEA in the germline V gene. V was shortened by 3 bases and J by 4 bases, with 12 bases between the two germline ends. This CDR3 spans 15 amino acids. This CDR3 reads CASSFSRVGTGELFF. CDR3 bases: TGTGCCAGCAGCTTCAGCAGGGTCGGCACCGGGGAGCTGTTTTTT.

The chain uses TRBV2 and TRBJ1-1; a weak D match, TRBD1 (6 bases). The CDR3 has 14 amino acids. The germline gives CDR1 SNHLY, CDR2 FYNNEI. V lost 6 bases and J lost 3, with 14 bases in between. Written as DNA, the CDR3 is TGTGCCAGCAGACGCACAGGGAGGGACACTGAAGCTTTCTTT. Translation gives CASRRTGRDTEAFF.

Notes on this clone: The identical CDR3 is also encoded by other nucleotide sequences in the sample. The chain couples TRBV10-3 to TRBJ2-5; D is unclear. CDR3 length: 11 amino acids. Germline assignment: CDR1 ENHRY and CDR2 SYGVKD. V lost 4 bases and J 4 bases, leaving 4 bases between the germline ends. DNA of the CDR3: TGTGCCATCAGTGTTGGAGAGACCCAGTACTTC. Amino acids: CAISVGETQYF.

This chain uses TRBV30 with TRBJ2-3, with D perhaps being TRBD1 or TRBD2 (5 bases each). V was trimmed by 4 bases and J by 2 bases, leaving 7 bases between them. This CDR3 has 12 amino acids. Germline V CDR1 and CDR2: GTSNPN, SVGIG (reference sequence). The DNA for the CDR3 is TGTGCCTGGACAGGGACCACAGATACGCAGTATTTT. Its translation is CAWTGTTDTQYF.

This clone has only a few counts. The CDR3 here is CASSFGQESAGELFF. DNA of the CDR3: TGTGCCAGCAGCTTCGGACAGGAGTCCGCCGGGGAGCTGTTTTTT. The V gene is TRBV7-9, the J gene TRBJ2-2, with 7 bases identical to TRBD1. Looked up from germline, CDR1 is SEHNR and CDR2 is FQNEAQ (reference sequence). The CDR3 length is 15 residues. J gave up 6 bases and V 3 bases, and 7 bases lay outside the gene matches.

The chain combines TRBV27 with TRBJ1-1; D not certain. CDR3 length equals 11 residues. The V and J ends lost 2 bases and 5 bases respectively, with 3 bases between them. Per the germline V gene, CDR1 is MNHEY and CDR2 is SMNVEV (reference sequence). CDR3 bases: TGTGCCAGCAGTTTAGGGACTGAAGCTTTCTTT. Amino acids: CASSLGTEAFF.